These T cell receptor beta chains were read from a single sample in a study of blood T cell repertoires in COVID-19. Data came from immunoSEQ multiplex PCR; TCRdb stores just in-frame clones and leaves some out. The repertoire includes about 230,000 clones, about 87% of them detected once, and 2% to 2.5% sits in the top ten. The sample comprised PBMCs or T cells enriched from blood (not recorded which). These receptors came from a woman aged 40 to 50 with acute COVID-19. Each CDR3 is given with its conserved first and last residue. The D gene is left open where the match is weak. Some rows have no size entry. The others give once, few or many, or a class for an expanded clone.

>.|TRBJ2-7|few|TRBV7-9
CASSPPEGRPRDYEQYF
TGTGCCAGCAGCCCCCCCGAGGGCAGGCCGAGGGACTACGAGCAGTACTTC
>TRBD1|TRBJ1-4|once|TRBV9
CASSVVQGGNEKLFF
TGTGCCAGCAGCGTAGTGCAGGGGGGAAATGAAAAACTGTTTTTT
>TRBD1|TRBJ1-2|.|TRBV14
CASSRTGGNYGYTF
TGTGCCAGCAGCCGGACAGGGGGAAACTATGGCTACACCTTC
>.|TRBJ2-1|.|TRBV14
CASNDRWSGAYNEQFF
TGTGCCAGCAATGACAGGTGGTCAGGGGCCTACAATGAGCAGTTCTTC
>.|TRBJ1-3|.|TRBV10-1
CASSDSSGNTIYF
TGCGCCAGCAGTGACAGCTCTGGAAACACCATATATTTT
>TRBD1|TRBJ2-6|.|TRBV19
CASSPRGLSGANVLTF
TGTGCCAGTAGTCCGAGGGGGCTCTCTGGGGCCAACGTCCTGACTTTC
>TRBD2|TRBJ2-5|.|TRBV19
CASSRIAGGRETQYF
TGTGCCAGTAGTAGAATAGCGGGGGGCAGGGAGACCCAGTACTTC
>TRBD2|TRBJ2-6|few|TRBV5-4
CASSLARAGGSGANVLTF
TGTGCCAGCAGCTTGGCACGAGCGGGAGGCTCTGGGGCCAACGTCCTGACTTTC
>.|TRBJ1-1|.|TRBV18
CASSLGGVGNTEAFF
TGTGCCAGCTCTCTCGGGGGGGTAGGGAACACTGAAGCTTTCTTT
>.|TRBJ2-1|.|TRBV10-2
CASSERSGATYNEQFF
TGCGCCAGCAGTGAGCGTAGCGGAGCTACCTACAATGAGCAGTTCTTC
>.|TRBJ1-5|few|TRBV28
CASSFPGSNQPQHF
TGTGCCAGCAGTTTTCCAGGGTCCAATCAGCCCCAGCATTTT
>.|TRBJ2-7|.|TRBV21-1
CASSNPGQSSYEQYF
TGTGCCAGCAGCAACCCGGGACAGTCCTCCTACGAGCAGTACTTC
>.|TRBJ2-7|.|TRBV10-3
CAITRGLFPLYEQYF
TGTGCCATCACCAGGGGTCTTTTTCCCCTTTACGAGCAGTACTTC
>.|TRBJ2-1|.|TRBV4-3
CASSQGGRAGRPWNEQFF
TGCGCCAGCAGCCAAGGGGGACGGGCGGGACGCCCTTGGAATGAGCAGTTCTTC
>.|TRBJ1-2|.|TRBV30
CAWSVRNFNYGYTF
TGTGCCTGGAGTGTGAGGAACTTTAACTATGGCTACACCTTC
>TRBD1|TRBJ1-2|.|TRBV5-6
CASSLVQGAQIYGYTF
TGTGCCAGCAGCTTGGTGCAGGGGGCCCAAATCTATGGCTACACCTTC
>TRBD2|TRBJ2-1|.|TRBV5-6
CASSLARTSGFYEQFF
TGTGCCAGCAGCTTGGCCCGGACTAGCGGTTTCTATGAGCAGTTCTTC
>.|TRBJ1-3|.|TRBV7-8
CASRATVSGNTIYF
TGTGCCAGCAGGGCGACAGTCTCTGGAAACACCATATATTTT
>TRBD1|TRBJ1-1|.|TRBV7-9
CASSPTGGSEAFF
TGTGCCAGCAGCCCGACAGGGGGCTCTGAAGCTTTCTTT
>.|TRBJ1-6|.|TRBV15
CATSRSPWEYNSPLHF
TGTGCCACCAGCAGATCCCCCTGGGAGTATAATTCACCCCTCCACTTT
>.|TRBJ2-1|.|TRBV28
CATNLLREQFF
TGTGCCACCAACCTGCTCCGGGAGCAGTTCTTC
>.|TRBJ1-3|.|TRBV6-5
CASSMDSSGNTIYF
TGTGCCAGCAGTATGGACAGCTCTGGAAACACCATATATTTT
>.|TRBJ2-2|.|TRBV7-9
CASSPRDKNTGELFF
TGTGCCAGCAGCCCCCGGGACAAGAACACCGGGGAGCTGTTTTTT
>.|TRBJ2-3|.|TRBV4-3
CASSPGGARADTQYF
TGCGCCAGCAGCCCTGGGGGGGCCCGGGCAGATACGCAGTATTTT
>.|TRBJ2-6|few|TRBV6-5
CASSYTRSGANVLTF
TGTGCCAGCAGTTATACACGCTCTGGGGCCAACGTCCTGACTTTC
>.|TRBJ2-7|.|TRBV5-1
CASSLEGMAYEQYF
TGCGCCAGCAGCTTGGAGGGGATGGCCTACGAGCAGTACTTC
>TRBD2|TRBJ2-3|few|TRBV5-1
CASSLAGGMDTQYF
TGCGCCAGCAGTCTAGCGGGGGGTATGGATACGCAGTATTTT
>TRBD1|TRBJ1-4|.|TRBV4-2
CASSQGQGQGREKLFF
TGTGCCAGCAGCCAAGGGCAGGGACAGGGTCGAGAAAAACTGTTTTTT
>.|TRBJ1-2|.|TRBV9
CASSGVLAGSGYTF
TGTGCCAGCAGCGGGGTCCTCGCCGGGTCTGGCTACACCTTC
>.|TRBJ1-1|.|TRBV6-2/TRBV6-3
CASSHYLRVGRTEAFF
TGTGCCAGCAGTCACTATTTAAGGGTGGGGAGGACTGAAGCTTTCTTT
>.|TRBJ1-4|few|TRBV5-4
CASSSRRGGNNEKLFF
TGTGCCAGCAGCTCTCGCCGGGGAGGCAATAATGAAAAACTGTTTTTT
>TRBD2|TRBJ2-2|few|TRBV6-1
CASSGTSGRTANTGELFF
TGTGCCAGCAGTGGGACTAGCGGGAGGACCGCGAACACCGGGGAGCTGTTTTTT
>.|TRBJ2-1|.|TRBV19
CASSMLGKGGNEQFF
TGTGCCAGTAGTATGCTGGGGAAAGGAGGGAATGAGCAGTTCTTC